This T cell receptor beta chain was observed in a study of blood T cells in healthy people across ages. The study's findings and limits: Diversity estimates from one million T cells were considered underestimates. Changes seen in expanded clonotypes were possibly confounded by donor CMV status left unknown. No conclusive comparison of naive versus antigen-experienced cells was possible with unsorted PBMCs.

Each individual donor underwent a draw of ten milliliters of peripheral blood. This clonotype has more than one count but fewer than ten. Antigen unknown. Germline lookup yields CDR1 DFQATT and CDR2 SNEGSKA (reference sequence). The V and J ends lost 3 bases and 4 bases respectively, with 13 bases between them. The CDR3 extends over 15 amino acids. Through a sample-barcoded 5' primer and a J-beta primer mix, a second PCR was run for about 6 to 11 cycles. Each CDR3 protein gets one entry after TCRdb re-called the 5' RACE reads with MiXCR. The sample carries hundreds of thousands of distinct CDR3 sequences, 40% to 50% recorded once.

This chain connects TRBV20-1 to TRBJ1-6; TRBD1 might be the D (6 bases). Sequenced input: blood. The sequence was collected from an elderly man in good health. The CDR3 region has the DNA TGCAGTGCTAGGGGGGGCAGTTCTTATAATTCACCCCTCCACTTT. Amino acids: CSARGGSSYNSPLHF.